The clone carrying this T cell receptor (beta chain) was seen at least ten times. What it binds is unknown. The source of the sample is a study of post-analysis software for immune sequencing data. Prepared libraries of TCR beta cDNA carried unique molecular identifiers. About 500,000 cDNA molecules were obtained per 1 to 10 million input T cells. TCRdb re-called the PCR reads through MiXCR, storing one row per CDR3 protein. The sample contains hundreds of thousands of distinct CDR3 sequences, less than 35% of which appear only once. Study outcomes and limitations: Comparison with controls showed significantly lower normalized Chao1 diversity in multiple sclerosis patients. Under F measure analysis, samples from one preparation batch co-clustered strongly.

The sequence was obtained from a girl aged 10 to 17 with multiple sclerosis. The sequenced sample was blood.

The CDR3 DNA reads TGCAGCGTTGAAGATCGATCGACGGGGGGCTACGAGCAGTACTTC. Encoded protein: CSVEDRSTGGYEQYF. J is TRBJ2-7 and V is TRBV29-1, with TRBD2 matching over 7 bases. Germline V gives CDR1 SQVTM, CDR2 ANQGSEA. The CDR3 has 15 residues. J was trimmed by 3 bases and V by 0 bases; bases with no gene match: 8.